Below, 26 T cell receptor beta chains from the same sample are listed, as sequenced in a study of cytomegalovirus exposure and HLA in healthy donors (dated by TCRdb to about 2017). Receptor libraries were prepared by the immunoSEQ multiplex PCR assay. For the multiplex PCR, a mixture combining 60 forward primers for TCR Vbeta segments and 13 reverse primers for TCR Jbeta segments was used. In TCRdb, the immuneACCESS table is reduced to in-frame sequences with V and J assigned. These tables do not hold every clone; where another copy was compared, an unresolved V gene accounts for under half, and the others remain unexplained. A total of 100,000 or so clones appear in this sample, 60% to 85% of them only once. Roughly 2.5% of the sample is taken by the ten largest. Sequencing was carried out using PBMCs. The receptors come from a female donor in good health and CMV-seronegative.

The rearrangement joins TRBV28 to TRBJ1-6, with TRBD1 as a possible D gene (5 bases). V lost 2 bases to trimming and J lost 9 bases, with 14 bases between them. The CDR3 loop spans 15 amino acids. Germline CDR1 MDHEN, CDR2 SYDVKM. CDR3 in DNA: TGTGCCAGCAGTTTACATTCGGGGGGTGGTTCACCCCTCCACTTT. Translation gives CASSLHSGGGSPLHF.

CDR3 sequence: CASSESEGSGNTIYF. The CDR3 bases are TGTGCCAGCAGTGAAAGCGAGGGTTCTGGAAACACCATATATTTT. The rearrangement joins TRBV6-1 to TRBJ1-3, with D unclear. This CDR3 region has 15 residues. V was shortened by 2 bases and J by 1 base, with 9 bases between the two germline ends. Germline V CDR1 and CDR2: MNHNS, SASEGT.

The chain is built from TRBV7-6 and TRBJ2-1; 10 bases map to TRBD2. Germline values: CDR1 SGHVS, CDR2 FNYEAQ. The V segment lost 5 bases and the J segment 8 bases; nucleotides outside the gene matches: 9. The CDR3 consists of 15 residues. CDR3 amino acids: CASSAAGGLADEQFF. For the CDR3, the DNA is TGTGCCAGCAGCGCAGCGGGGGGGCTCGCGGATGAGCAGTTCTTC.

This clone was counted a few times. The CDR3 DNA follows: TGTGCCAGCAGTGAGGTGGTGCAGGTTACCGAGCAGTACTTC. Translated, it gives CASSEVVQVTEQYF. The chain recombines TRBV6-1 with TRBJ2-7; no clear D gene. The CDR3 covers 14 residues. Germline V gives CDR1 MNHNS, CDR2 SASEGT. The germline V and J ends were trimmed by 3 bases and 6 bases, with 15 bases remaining between them.

This clone was seen once. The chain employs TRBV5-8 and TRBJ2-3; TRBD2 might be the D (6 bases). From germline, CDR1 is SGHTS and CDR2 YDEGEE. The CDR3 length is 16 residues. V was cut by 0 bases and J by 5 bases, with 16 bases left in between. The CDR3 protein is CASSLAMGGVEDTQYF. In DNA form, the CDR3 reads TGTGCCAGCAGCTTGGCCATGGGCGGGGTTGAAGATACGCAGTATTTT.

This chain connects TRBV9 to TRBJ2-3; 9 bases map to TRBD2. Germline-derived CDR1 and CDR2 are SGDLS and YYNGEE. V shed 0 bases, J shed 2 bases, and the junction held 4 bases outside the gene matches. This CDR3 is 16 amino acids long. The CDR3 sequence: CASSVGSSGVTDTQYF. In DNA, the CDR3 is TGTGCCAGCAGCGTAGGGTCTAGCGGGGTCACAGATACGCAGTATTTT. Based on the CDR3 plus reference TRBV9 and TRBJ2-3, the full variable domain is DSGVTQTPKHLITATGQRVTLRCSPRSGDLSVYWYQQSLDQGLQFLIQYYNGEERAKGNILERFSAQQFPDLHSELNLSSLELGDSALYFCASSVGSSGVTDTQYFGPGTRLTVL.

This clone was counted between two and nine times. V is TRBV6-5 and J is TRBJ2-1; 14 bases match TRBD2. Unmatched junction bases numbered 0, after V lost 5 bases and J lost 6 bases. The CDR3 contains 14 residues. The germline V gene encodes CDR1 MNHEY and CDR2 SVGAGI. DNA for the CDR3: TGTGCCAGCAGTGGGACTAGCGGGGGCAATGAGCAGTTCTTC. The encoded protein is CASSGTSGGNEQFF.

The chain couples TRBV28 to TRBJ2-1; TRBD1 aligns across 8 bases. Germline V CDR1 and CDR2: MDHEN, SYDVKM. The CDR3 is made up of 15 amino acids. Trimming cost V 6 bases and J 0 bases; bases outside gene matches: 4. The CDR3 DNA sequence: TGTGCCAGCAGGGGGGACAGGTACTCCTACAATGAGCAGTTCTTC. Translating it yields CASRGDRYSYNEQFF.

The chain carries TRBV6-1 and TRBJ1-6; the match to TRBD1 covers 7 bases. Germline-derived CDR1 and CDR2 are MNHNS and SASEGT. This CDR3 contains 13 residues. V was pared by 6 bases and J by 10 bases, with 6 bases of the junction left unmatched. CDR3 nucleotide sequence: TGTGCCAGCAGGGGGACAGCGCAGTCACCCCTCCACTTT. This encodes CASRGTAQSPLHF.

This clone appeared a single time. The chain is built from TRBV7-9 and TRBJ2-1, with D perhaps TRBD1 (6 bases). Per germline, CDR1 SEHNR and CDR2 FQNEAQ (reference sequence). This CDR3 comprises 12 residues. Trimming shortened V by 8 bases and J by 8 bases, and 13 bases separated the two germline ends. The CDR3 DNA follows: TGTGCCAGCCAAGGACAGCGCGATGAGCAGTTCTTC. This encodes CASQGQRDEQFF.

V usage is TRBV25-1 and J usage is TRBJ2-3; 8 bases line up with TRBD2. This CDR3 is 18 amino acids long. Germline V gives CDR1 MGHDK, CDR2 SYGVNS. Germline trimming cut 2 bases from V and 2 bases from J; bases unmatched to any gene: 12. CDR3: CASSERSGRGVSTDTQYF. The CDR3 region has the DNA TGTGCCAGCAGTGAAAGGTCCGGGCGGGGGGTTTCCACAGATACGCAGTATTTT.

The rearrangement links TRBV27 to TRBJ2-1; TRBD2 aligns across 12 bases. Germline CDR1 is MNHEY and CDR2 is SMNVEV (reference sequence). The trim removed 5 bases at V and 10 bases at J, leaving 6 bases unmatched. The length of the CDR3 is 14 residues. CDR3 region: CASSNLAGGREQFF. CDR3 DNA: TGTGCCAGCAGTAATCTAGCGGGGGGGCGGGAGCAGTTCTTC.

The chain combines TRBV28 with TRBJ2-7; TRBD1 agrees at 8 bases. Germline CDR1 is MDHEN and CDR2 is SYDVKM. V lost 7 bases and J lost 3; bases outside the gene matches: 5. This CDR3 has 13 amino acids. In DNA, the CDR3 is TGTGCCAGCACCTTAGACAGGGGCTACGAGCAGTACTTC. Translation: CASTLDRGYEQYF.

This clone has just a few counts. This sequence joins TRBV4-1 and TRBJ1-1; possibly TRBD1 for D (5 bases). V was cut by 0 bases and J by 0 bases, with 17 bases left in between. The germline V gene has CDR1 MGHRA and CDR2 YSYEKL. The CDR3 sequence is 18 residues long. The CDR3 spells CASSQDVQWGRMNTEAFF. The CDR3 nucleotides read TGCGCCAGCAGCCAAGATGTTCAGTGGGGGAGGATGAACACTGAAGCTTTCTTT.

The chain employs TRBV7-8 and TRBJ1-2; TRBD1 aligns across 9 bases. The CDR3 runs to 15 residues. Looked up from germline, CDR1 is SGHVS and CDR2 is FQNEAQ. After removal of 1 base from V and 6 bases from J, the junction contained 6 bases not matched to a gene. The CDR3 coding sequence is TGTGCCAGCAGCTTAGGCTGGGACAGGGTGGATGGCTACACCTTC. Its protein product is CASSLGWDRVDGYTF. Full variable domain (rest looked up from reference TRBV7-8 and TRBJ1-2): GAGVSQSPRYKVAKRGQDVALRCDPISGHVSLFWYQQALGQGPEFLTYFQNEAQLDKSGLPSDRFFAERPEGSVSTLKIQRTQQEDSAVYLCASSLGWDRVDGYTFGSGTRLTVV.

The chain employs TRBV6-5 and TRBJ1-2; a possible D gene is TRBD1 (6 bases). The CDR3 has 13 residues. Between the trimmed V and J ends, which lost 5 bases and 3 bases, there was a span of 10 bases. Germline CDR1 is MNHEY and CDR2 is SVGAGI. CDR3 loop: CASSEGTHYGYTF. The CDR3, as DNA: TGTGCCAGCAGTGAAGGGACACACTATGGCTACACCTTC.

The chain joins TRBV6-1 to TRBJ2-5; 7 bases align to TRBD1. CDR1 is MNHNS and CDR2 is SASEGT in the germline V gene. The CDR3 sequence is 15 residues long. V shed 6 bases and J 5 bases; nucleotides not matched to a gene: 12. The CDR3: CASSQGRGLLETQYF. The CDR3 nucleotides read TGTGCCAGCAGCCAGGGAAGGGGGCTTTTGGAGACCCAGTACTTC.

The chain is built from TRBV6-6 and TRBJ1-5; D gene unclear. The CDR3 consists of 15 residues. V lost 0 bases and J 2 bases, leaving 8 bases between the germline ends. Germline V gene data show CDR1 as MNHNY and CDR2 as SVGAGI (reference sequence). The DNA of the CDR3 is TGTGCCAGCAGTTACTCCCAGGATCGCAATCAGCCCCAGCATTTT. Translation gives CASSYSQDRNQPQHF.

The gene calls are TRBV30 and TRBJ2-1, with 9 bases that match TRBD2. The J segment lost 2 bases and the V segment lost 7 bases, leaving 6 bases of the junction unmatched. Germline CDR1 reads GTSNPN; CDR2 reads SVGIG (reference sequence). This CDR3 has 14 residues. For the CDR3, the DNA is TGTGCCTCTATTCGCGGGGGGGCCTACAATGAGCAGTTCTTC. It is translated as CASIRGGAYNEQFF.

V is TRBV4-2 and J is TRBJ2-3; D might be TRBD2 (7 bases). The germline V gene has CDR1 LGHNA and CDR2 YNFKEQ. V was cut by 0 bases and J by 6 bases, with 28 bases left in between. CDR3 size: 20 residues. CDR3 residues: CASSQEWAAAGALQTDTQYF. The CDR3 region has the DNA TGTGCCAGCAGCCAAGAATGGGCCGCCGCGGGGGCCCTACAGACCGATACGCAGTATTTT.

V gene TRBV7-9 combines with J gene TRBJ2-3; tentatively, D is TRBD2 (5 bases). V gave up 1 base and J gave up 4 bases, with 15 bases separating them. The CDR3 extends over 16 amino acids. The germline CDR1 and CDR2 sequences are SEHNR and FQNEAQ (reference sequence). The CDR3 nucleotides are TGTGCCAGCAGCTTAGAAGTGGGAGTTGGCTCAGATACGCAGTATTTT. Translating it yields CASSLEVGVGSDTQYF.

A single count supports this clone. The chain is built from TRBV18 and TRBJ2-3; 11 positions match TRBD2. J was trimmed by 6 bases and V by 3 bases; bases with no gene match: 8. Per the germline V gene, CDR1 is KGHSH and CDR2 is LQKENI. The CDR3 extends over 16 amino acids. This CDR3 is CASSPIAGGPTDTQYF. Written as DNA, the CDR3 is TGTGCCAGCTCACCCATAGCGGGGGGGCCCACTGATACGCAGTATTTT. Full variable domain (rest looked up from reference TRBV18 and TRBJ2-3): NAGVMQNPRHLVRRRGQEARLRCSPMKGHSHVYWYRQLPEEGLKFMVYLQKENIIDESGMPKERFSAEFPKEGPSILRIQQVVRGDSAAYFCASSPIAGGPTDTQYFGPGTRLTVL.

This rearrangement joins TRBV23-1 to TRBJ1-4; 8 bases fit TRBD1. TRBV23-1 is flagged as an ORF with uncertain function. The CDR3 runs to 18 residues. With 1 base clipped from V and 8 bases from J, the junction kept 15 bases outside the gene matches. CDR3 bases: TGCGCCAGCAGTCAATGGACAGGGATGCGCCGGGTACACGAAAAACTGTTTTTT. This sequence encodes CASSQWTGMRRVHEKLFF.

This clone was recorded only once. The chain uses TRBV7-2 and TRBJ2-6; no reliable D call. V was pared by 2 bases and J by 0 bases, with 17 bases between. Germline assignment: CDR1 SGHTA and CDR2 FQGNSA. The CDR3 has 19 amino acids. CDR3 DNA sequence: TGTGCCAGCAGCTTAACCGGTCTGGGTAGCCACTCTGGGGCCAACGTCCTGACTTTC. Translating it yields CASSLTGLGSHSGANVLTF. Full variable domain (rest looked up from reference TRBV7-2 and TRBJ2-6): GAGVSQSPSNKVTEKGKDVELRCDPISGHTALYWYRQSLGQGLEFLIYFQGNSAPDKSGLPSDRFSAERTGGSVSTLTIQRTQQEDSAVYLCASSLTGLGSHSGANVLTFGAGSRLTVL.

V gene TRBV5-5 combines with J gene TRBJ2-5; 9 bases match TRBD2. The germline gives CDR1 SGHKS, CDR2 YYEKEE (reference sequence). The J segment lost 5 bases and the V segment lost 5 bases, leaving 19 bases of the junction unmatched. This CDR3 is built from 18 residues. The chain's CDR3 is CASSMAWSLAGIGETQYF. CDR3 bases: TGTGCCAGCAGTATGGCCTGGTCTCTAGCGGGGATAGGGGAGACCCAGTACTTC. Supplemented by reference TRBV5-5 and TRBJ2-5, the full variable domain reads DAGVTQSPTHLIKTRGQQVTLRCSPISGHKSVSWYQQVLGQGPQFIFQYYEKEERGRGNFPDRFSARQFPNYSSELNVNALLLGDSALYLCASSMAWSLAGIGETQYFGPGTRLLVL.

This sequence joins TRBV5-1 and TRBJ1-5; D uncertain. Deletions cut 3 bases from V and 6 bases from J, with 19 bases between. This CDR3 has 16 amino acids. Looked up from germline, CDR1 is SGHRS and CDR2 is YFSETQ. The CDR3 region is CASSSLPTEGGQPQHF. Written as DNA, the CDR3 is TGCGCCAGCAGCTCGCTCCCGACCGAGGGAGGTCAGCCCCAGCATTTT.